Each of the 11 T cell receptor beta chains below was sequenced from the same sample in a study of early T cells in non-severe SARS-CoV-2 infection. MiXCR, applied by TCRdb to the 5' RACE reads, yields one record per CDR3 protein. The sample has about 60,000 distinct CDR3 sequences, 8.9% seen once; the top ten hold approximately 18%. Sequenced material: whole blood. The receptor set was obtained from an adult who was a healthcare worker with PCR-confirmed SARS-CoV-2 infection or an uninfected control (not recorded which).

This clonotype was seen repeatedly, ten times or more. The V gene is TRBV28, the J gene TRBJ1-5, with TRBD1 matching 10 bases. CDR3 size: 15 residues. Germline values: CDR1 MDHEN, CDR2 SYDVKM. Trimming cost V 7 bases and J 5 bases; bases outside gene matches: 8. The CDR3 protein is CASTPTGQGHQPQHF. CDR3 in DNA: TGTGCCAGCACCCCGACGGGACAGGGGCATCAGCCCCAGCATTTT.

This clonotype has at least ten counts. This sequence joins TRBV19 and TRBJ2-1, with 9 nucleotides matching TRBD2. The CDR3 covers 15 residues. The germline CDR1 and CDR2 sequences are LNHDA and SQIVND (reference sequence). V dropped 8 bases and J dropped 9; count of bases not matched to a gene: 14. The CDR3 spells CASGNGLAGSSEQFF. The CDR3 region has the DNA TGTGCCAGTGGGAACGGGCTAGCGGGATCAAGTGAGCAGTTCTTC.

This clonotype came up a few times. The V and J genes are TRBV29-1 and TRBJ2-7; weak D call: TRBD2 (6 bases). The V gene lost 2 bases and the J gene lost 1 base, with 9 bases spanning the gap. The CDR3 consists of 13 residues. CDR1 and CDR2 from the germline V gene are SQVTM and ANQGSEA. DNA for the CDR3: TGCAGCGTTGAAAGGGGAGGATCCTACGAGCAGTACTTC. Its protein is CSVERGGSYEQYF.

The V and J genes are TRBV28 and TRBJ2-2; possibly TRBD1 for D (5 bases). The CDR3 is 15 residues long. CDR1 MDHEN and CDR2 SYDVKM come from the germline V gene. The V end was cut by 2 bases, the J end by 4 bases, with 11 bases between. The CDR3 bases are TGTGCCAGCAGTTTAATTCTAGGGGTCACCGGGGAGCTGTTTTTT. It translates to CASSLILGVTGELFF.

The CDR3 here is CASSLQADYGYTF. The CDR3 DNA sequence: TGTGCCAGCAGCCTCCAGGCCGACTATGGCTACACCTTC. This rearrangement joins TRBV12-3 or TRBV12-4 to TRBJ1-2; D is undetermined. The CDR3 has 13 residues. Trimming shortened V by 6 bases and J by 3 bases, and 11 bases separated the two germline ends.

There are a few counts of this clonotype. The CDR3 DNA reads as TGTGCCAGCAGTGTTAAGGGTGGCACTGAAGCTTTCTTT. Translated, it gives CASSVKGGTEAFF. The chain has TRBV25-1 and TRBJ1-1, with D hard to call. CDR1 is MGHDK, CDR2 SYGVNS, per germline. The CDR3 runs to 13 residues. Trimming removed 4 bases at V and 4 bases at J, with 10 bases between.

CDR3 sequence: CAISARTEAFF. CDR3 bases: TGTGCCATCAGTGCACGGACTGAAGCTTTCTTT. This chain links TRBV10-3 with TRBJ1-1, with D uncertain. The CDR3 is 11 amino acids. Trimming took off 4 bases at V and 5 bases at J, with 5 bases between the two ends. The germline V gene has CDR1 ENHRY and CDR2 SYGVKD.

This clonotype was recorded at least ten times. CDR3 loop: CASSDLTGIWYGEQFF. CDR3 nucleotide sequence: TGTGCCAGCAGCGACTTGACGGGGATTTGGTACGGTGAGCAGTTCTTC. The V and J genes are TRBV4-2 and TRBJ2-1; maybe TRBD2 (5 bases). V shed 5 bases and J shed 9 bases, with 23 bases lying between them. The germline V gene encodes CDR1 LGHNA and CDR2 YNFKEQ. This CDR3 is 16 amino acids long.

This clonotype was seen many times. This chain connects TRBV28 to TRBJ1-1; no clear D gene. Per the germline V gene, CDR1 is MDHEN and CDR2 is SYDVKM. The CDR3 loop spans 12 amino acids. Trimming cost V 2 bases and J 4 bases, with 5 bases left between them. CDR3 nucleotides: TGTGCCAGCAGTTTAGTCGGCACTGAAGCTTTCTTT. It codes for CASSLVGTEAFF.

The chain uses TRBV5-1 and TRBJ1-1; the D is unclear. The CDR3 covers 15 residues. Germline V lookup: CDR1 SGHRS, CDR2 YFSETQ. Trimming left V 3 bases short and J 0 bases short, with 12 bases between. CDR3 residues: CASSWTPDLNTEAFF. The CDR3 bases are TGCGCCAGCAGCTGGACTCCCGATCTGAACACTGAAGCTTTCTTT.

This clonotype appeared many times. The genes are TRBV24-1 and TRBJ2-3; possibly TRBD1 for D (7 bases). V was trimmed by 1 base and J by 2 bases, leaving 12 bases between them. This CDR3 spans 16 amino acids. Germline V CDR1 and CDR2: KGHDR, SFDVKD. Written as DNA, the CDR3 is TGTGCCACCAGTGATTTCCGCGGGACAGTCACAGATACGCAGTATTTT. As protein: CATSDFRGTVTDTQYF.